This T cell receptor (beta chain) is from a study of identical twins. Overall study findings and caveats: Out-of-frame alpha sequences shared by twins were enriched for low generation probability.

Regarding this clonotype: Its specificity is not known.

TCRdb re-called the 5' RACE reads with MiXCR, one entry per CDR3 protein. The sample has roughly 480,000 distinct CDR3 sequences; less than 25% are singletons. Germline assignment: CDR1 MNHNS and CDR2 SASEGT. Trimming took off 6 bases at V and 5 bases at J, with 14 bases between the two ends. The CDR3 spans 13 residues. These data were likewise used in another study, on T cells expressing NK-cell markers. This second study says: It was sorted CD3+CD56-NKG2C+, CD3+CD56+NKG2C- and CD3+CD56+NKG2C+ T cells that provided the TCR beta repertoires.

The genes are TRBV6-1 and TRBJ2-7, with a weak D call TRBD1 (5 bases). The sequence came from a woman between 18 and 29 years old in good health. Material: CD4+ T cells sorted from blood. CDR3 protein: CASSAMTVHEQYF. In DNA form, the CDR3 reads TGTGCCAGCAGCGCTATGACAGTCCACGAGCAGTACTTC.